These 27 T cell receptor beta chains were sequenced from one sample in a study of blood T cell repertoires in COVID-19 (dated by TCRdb to between 2020 and 2021). The library was obtained by the immunoSEQ multiplex PCR assay. TCRdb limited this immuneACCESS table to in-frame rearrangements with V and J called. A share of clones is missing; checked studies link under half to unresolved V genes, and the rest is unexplained. This sample gives about 200,000 clones in total; 65% to 85% of them show up just once. About 7.4% of the sample comes from the top ten. The sequenced sample consisted of peripheral blood. The receptors here all came from a woman of 80 years or more with acute or convalescent COVID-19.

The genes are TRBV9 and TRBJ2-2, with 8 bases fitting TRBD1. From germline, CDR1 is SGDLS and CDR2 YYNGEE. The junction had 5 bases not matched to a gene; V was cut back by 0 bases and J by 4 bases. CDR3 size: 16 residues. CDR3 residues: CASSVEGRGRTGELFF. The CDR3 DNA is TGTGCCAGCAGCGTAGAGGGCAGGGGGCGCACCGGGGAGCTGTTTTTT.

This chain links TRBV28 with TRBJ1-5; no definite D call. The CDR3 sequence is 16 residues long. The V end lost 10 bases, the J end lost 6 bases, and 25 bases lay between the germline ends. Germline V gene lookup returns CDR1 MDHEN and CDR2 SYDVKM. Here the CDR3 reads CATKTMGPRRPQPQHF. CDR3 sequence (DNA): TGTGCCACGAAAACTATGGGCCCCCGGAGGCCTCAGCCCCAGCATTTT.

A few counts support this clone. V is TRBV28 and J is TRBJ1-6, with 10 bases that match TRBD1. This CDR3 is 16 amino acids long. Germline lookup yields CDR1 MDHEN and CDR2 SYDVKM. Germline trimming cut 5 bases from V and 5 bases from J; bases unmatched to any gene: 6. CDR3 sequence (DNA): TGTGCCAGCAGTACTTCCGGGACAGGGGATAATTCACCCCTCCACTTT. This encodes CASSTSGTGDNSPLHF.

The chain links TRBV28 to TRBJ1-6; possibly TRBD1 for D (5 bases). The V gene lost 7 bases and the J gene lost 2 bases, with 15 bases spanning the gap. There are 16 residues in the CDR3. From germline, CDR1 is MDHEN and CDR2 SYDVKM. The CDR3 region is CASKPGGSPYNSPLHF. Written as DNA, the CDR3 is TGTGCCAGCAAACCCGGGGGGTCTCCCTATAATTCACCCCTCCACTTT.

Comment on this clone: Possible read error: a much larger clone is one base away. This chain links TRBV3-1 (or the pseudogene TRBV3-2) with TRBJ2-2; 13 bases line up with TRBD2. This CDR3 region has 16 residues. J gave up 4 bases and V 4 bases, and 3 bases lay outside the gene matches. Germline V gene data show CDR1 as LGHDT and CDR2 as YNNKEL (reference sequence). This CDR3 is CASSPWTSGGTGELFF. CDR3 in DNA: TGTGCCAGCAGCCCTTGGACTAGCGGGGGCACCGGGGAGCTGTTTTTT.

The chain uses TRBV12-3 or TRBV12-4 and TRBJ2-7; D uncertain. V was clipped by 3 bases and J by 2 bases, with 8 bases between them. There are 13 residues in the CDR3. CDR3 region: CASSLTGPYEQYF. In DNA form, the CDR3 reads TGTGCCAGCAGTTTGACGGGTCCCTACGAGCAGTACTTC.

This sequence joins TRBV3-1 (or the pseudogene TRBV3-2) and TRBJ2-1; 7 bases match TRBD2. This CDR3 spans 15 amino acids. V shed 3 bases and J 4 bases; nucleotides not matched to a gene: 6. Germline CDR1 reads LGHDT; CDR2 reads YNNKEL (reference sequence). CDR3 amino acids: CASSHPQREYNEQFF. CDR3 nucleotides: TGTGCCAGCAGCCACCCCCAGCGGGAATACAATGAGCAGTTCTTC.

A few counts support this clone. The chain employs TRBV7-9 and TRBJ1-3, with TRBD1 matching 9 bases. The CDR3 is 14 residues long. V dropped 7 bases and J dropped 2; count of bases not matched to a gene: 3. CDR1 and CDR2 from the germline V gene are SEHNR and FQNEAQ (reference sequence). The CDR3 loop reads CASKRTGAGNTIYF. The CDR3 DNA reads as TGTGCCAGCAAGCGGACAGGGGCTGGAAACACCATATATTTT.

V and J are TRBV4-1 and TRBJ2-4; the match to TRBD1 covers 8 bases. V trimming: 1 base; J trimming: 5 bases; junction bases outside the gene matches: 10. CDR1 and CDR2 (germline): MGHRA, YSYEKL. CDR3 length equals 17 residues. The CDR3 region has the DNA TGCGCCAGCAGCCAAGCCTCCATCCCGACAGGGGAAAACATTCAGTACTTC. Encoded protein: CASSQASIPTGENIQYF.

The J gene is TRBJ1-1, the V gene TRBV6-5, with D tentatively TRBD1 (5 bases). The CDR3 contains 12 residues. CDR1 and CDR2 from the germline V gene are MNHEY and SVGAGI. V lost 2 bases and J lost 12, with 13 bases in between. CDR3 protein: CASSYEGLRTFF. CDR3 DNA: TGTGCCAGCAGTTACGAGGGACTAAGGACTTTCTTT.

The chain joins TRBV9 to TRBJ1-3; no clear D gene. From germline, CDR1 is SGDLS and CDR2 YYNGEE. This CDR3 region has 15 residues. Between the trimmed V and J ends, which lost 0 bases and 3 bases, there was a span of 10 bases. This CDR3 is CASSVGEASGNTIYF. Here the CDR3 DNA reads TGTGCCAGCAGCGTAGGGGAGGCAAGTGGAAACACCATATATTTT.

This rearrangement joins TRBV20-1 to TRBJ2-5; D is ambiguous. The CDR3 runs to 12 residues. Trimming pared 3 bases from V and 3 bases from J, leaving 8 bases between. Germline V CDR1 and CDR2: DFQATT, SNEGSKA (reference sequence). CDR3 in amino acids: CSASSRKETQYF. The CDR3 nucleotides read TGCAGTGCTAGTTCGAGAAAAGAGACCCAGTACTTC.

This clone showed up just once. The chain has TRBV28 and TRBJ1-2, with D tentatively TRBD1 (5 bases). V shed 4 bases and J shed 3 bases, with 18 bases lying between them. The CDR3 runs 16 residues. Germline V CDR1 and CDR2: MDHEN, SYDVKM. The CDR3 reads CASSYPPGGDDYGYTF. The CDR3 DNA follows: TGTGCCAGCAGTTACCCCCCGGGGGGGGACGACTATGGCTACACCTTC.

This chain uses TRBV19 with TRBJ2-3; D might be TRBD1 (6 bases). V lost 4 bases and J 0 bases, leaving 11 bases between the germline ends. The CDR3 has 15 amino acids. The germline V gene has CDR1 LNHDA and CDR2 SQIVND (reference sequence). Here the CDR3 DNA reads TGTGCCAGTAGTAAACAGGGAGTGAGCACAGATACGCAGTATTTT. Encoded protein: CASSKQGVSTDTQYF.

The genes are TRBV14 and TRBJ2-2; D may be TRBD2 (6 bases). The CDR3 runs 15 residues. CDR1 is SGHDN, CDR2 FVKESK, per germline. Trimming cost V 0 bases and J 7 bases, with 12 bases left between them. CDR3 DNA: TGTGCCAGCAGCCAAGATACGGGGGTGGACGGGGAGCTGTTTTTT. Its protein product is CASSQDTGVDGELFF.

The J gene is TRBJ1-3, the V gene TRBV6-5; unclear D gene. The CDR3 runs 15 residues. Trimming removed 2 bases at V and 0 bases at J, with 8 bases between. CDR1 and CDR2 from the germline V gene are MNHEY and SVGAGI. Here the CDR3 DNA reads TGTGCCAGCAGTTACCAATACTCCTCTGGAAACACCATATATTTT. Protein sequence: CASSYQYSSGNTIYF.

The V and J genes are TRBV27 and TRBJ1-1; maybe TRBD1 (5 bases). CDR1 is MNHEY, CDR2 SMNVEV, per germline (reference sequence). This CDR3 is 14 amino acids long. Trimming took off 2 bases at V and 1 base at J, with 8 bases between the two ends. CDR3 bases: TGTGCCAGCAGTTTACGGGGGGGGAACACTGAAGCTTTCTTT. Its translation: CASSLRGGNTEAFF.

The chain joins TRBV30 to TRBJ1-2; perhaps TRBD1 as D (5 bases). V lost 0 bases and J 6 bases, leaving 11 bases between the germline ends. The CDR3 is 13 amino acids. Germline loops: CDR1 GTSNPN, CDR2 SVGIG (reference sequence). This chain's CDR3 is CAWSVQAANGYTF. CDR3 coding DNA: TGTGCCTGGAGTGTACAGGCGGCCAATGGCTACACCTTC.

V usage is TRBV15 and J usage is TRBJ2-7; weak D call: TRBD2 (6 bases). Germline V gives CDR1 LNHNV, CDR2 YYDKDF (reference sequence). This CDR3 is 15 amino acids long. The V gene lost 5 bases and the J gene lost 5 bases, with 19 bases spanning the gap. CDR3 residues: CATSPPLRGSNEQYF. The CDR3 DNA follows: TGTGCCACCAGCCCACCACTTCGGGGGTCCAACGAGCAGTACTTC. Using reference TRBV15 and TRBJ2-7 for the parts outside the CDR3, the full variable domain is DAMVIQNPRYQVTQFGKPVTLSCSQTLNHNVMYWYQQKSSQAPKLLFHYYDKDFNNEADTPDNFQSRRPNTSFCFLDIRSPGLGDTAMYLCATSPPLRGSNEQYFGPGTRLTVT.

The gene calls are TRBV7-3 and TRBJ2-2; 8 nucleotides match TRBD1. After removal of 5 bases from V and 7 bases from J, the junction contained 12 bases not matched to a gene. The CDR3 is made up of 16 amino acids. Looked up from germline, CDR1 is SGHTA and CDR2 is FQGTGA. For the CDR3, the DNA is TGTGCCAGCAGCGTAAACCCCCAGGGGGCGGGCGGGGAGCTGTTTTTT. Its protein is CASSVNPQGAGGELFF.

The V gene is TRBV6-5, the J gene TRBJ1-6; 9 bases fit TRBD1. Germline V gene sequence: CDR1 MNHEY, CDR2 SVGAGI. The V segment lost 4 bases and the J segment 9 bases; nucleotides outside the gene matches: 10. CDR3 length: 16 amino acids. In nucleotides, the CDR3 is TGTGCCAGCAGTTTGGTGGGGACAGGGTCCATTTCACCCCTCCACTTT. Translated, it gives CASSLVGTGSISPLHF.

V and J are TRBV27 and TRBJ1-1; possibly TRBD1 for D (5 bases). This CDR3 spans 13 amino acids. The ends were cut back, 2 bases at V and 1 base at J, with 5 bases in the middle. CDR1 and CDR2 from the germline V gene are MNHEY and SMNVEV (reference sequence). The CDR3 bases are TGTGCCAGCAGTTTACAGGGGAACACTGAAGCTTTCTTT. Its translation: CASSLQGNTEAFF.

The chain joins TRBV10-3 to TRBJ2-2; 7 bases are a match to TRBD2. The J segment lost 7 bases and the V segment lost 10 bases, leaving 9 bases of the junction unmatched. Germline lookup yields CDR1 ENHRY and CDR2 SYGVKD. This CDR3 comprises 13 residues. CDR3 bases: TGTGCCACCGGACTAGGGAATGGCGGGGAGCTGTTTTTT. This sequence encodes CATGLGNGGELFF.

The rearrangement uses TRBV5-1 and TRBJ2-5; D unclear. This CDR3 spans 14 amino acids. V lost 7 bases and J 4 bases, leaving 17 bases between the germline ends. Germline CDR1 is SGHRS and CDR2 is YFSETQ. The CDR3 nucleotides read TGCGCCAGCTTCCTTTCGTCCGTCCGAGAGACCCAGTACTTC. Protein product: CASFLSSVRETQYF.

As DNA, the CDR3 is TGTGCCAGCAGCTTGCGCCAGGGAAAGTACGAGCAGTACTTC. As protein: CASSLRQGKYEQYF. The chain links TRBV5-8 to TRBJ2-7; D is possibly TRBD1 (5 bases). Germline values: CDR1 SGHTS, CDR2 YDEGEE. This CDR3 region has 14 residues. V lost 1 base and J lost 4, with 12 bases in between.

The CDR3 reads CASSSTSTSGNTDTQYF. The CDR3, as DNA: TGCGCCAGCAGCTCCACTTCGACTAGCGGGAACACAGATACGCAGTATTTT. The J gene is TRBJ2-3, the V gene TRBV5-1; TRBD2 matches at 11 bases. The germline gives CDR1 SGHRS, CDR2 YFSETQ. This CDR3 has 17 amino acids. The trim removed 3 bases at V and 2 bases at J, leaving 8 bases unmatched.

The chain carries TRBV15 and TRBJ2-7; the D gene is possibly TRBD1 (6 bases). V gave up 1 base and J gave up 4 bases, with 17 bases separating them. Looked up from germline, CDR1 is LNHNV and CDR2 is YYDKDF (reference sequence). This CDR3 region has 16 residues. The CDR3 nucleotides read TGTGCCACCAGCAGAGGTCCCGGTTGGACAGATTACGAGCAGTACTTC. It yields the protein CATSRGPGWTDYEQYF.